The entry below gives a single T cell receptor (beta chain) sequence along with its context. This specimen includes other DNA sequences encoding the same CDR3. As originally analysed: Reference gene primer amplification yielded estimated nucleated cell counts. TCRdb keeps only in-frame clones here, not all; method: immunoSEQ multiplex PCR. That table furnishes V, J and clone size, whereas the DNA furnished D and trimming. The sample carries fewer than 400,000 clones, 89% recorded once. Seattle cases were enrolled at active infection and followed longitudinally. The data stem from a study of blood T cell repertoires in COVID-19. Whole-study context: In each case, the material was cDNA or gDNA derived from T cells, B-cell-depleted T cells, or PBMCs.

The V gene's germline CDR1 is LGHNA and CDR2 YSLEER. This CDR3 has 15 residues. Trimming took off 0 bases at V and 0 bases at J, with 9 bases between the two ends. The genes are TRBV4-3 and TRBJ2-7; unclear D gene. Sequenced material: peripheral blood. The TCR comes from a woman aged 25 to 39 with COVID-19, enrolled during active disease. Here the CDR3 DNA reads TGCGCCAGCAGCCAAGATAGTAGCAGCTCCTACGAGCAGTACTTC. It translates to CASSQDSSSSYEQYF.